This T cell receptor (beta chain) was found in a study of T cells in localized non-small cell lung cancer. CDR3 size: 14 residues. Trimming cost V 6 bases and J 2 bases; bases outside gene matches: 4. Germline lookup yields CDR1 KGHSH and CDR2 LQKENI. The study, taken as a whole, reports: Sequencing was limited to one tumor region, leaving the possibility of heterogeneity open. Uninvolved adjacent lung showed higher T cell clonality than tumor. Median around 62 top-100 tumor clones were shared with paired adjacent lung. Greater blood T cell density accompanied longer overall survival.

This clone was detected a few times. The antigen remains undetermined. TCRdb's copy holds only in-frame clones and misses some; the assay was immunoSEQ multiplex PCR. The table has some 22,000 clones, about 88% seen once. The TCR comes from an older male donor with stage I squamous cell lung carcinoma. The V and J genes are TRBV18 and TRBJ1-5, with TRBD1 matching over 7 bases. This sample comprised peripheral blood, obtained before any cancer treatment. The CDR3 reads CASSQGQGNQPQHF. CDR3 DNA: TGTGCCAGCTCCCAAGGACAGGGCAATCAGCCCCAGCATTTT.